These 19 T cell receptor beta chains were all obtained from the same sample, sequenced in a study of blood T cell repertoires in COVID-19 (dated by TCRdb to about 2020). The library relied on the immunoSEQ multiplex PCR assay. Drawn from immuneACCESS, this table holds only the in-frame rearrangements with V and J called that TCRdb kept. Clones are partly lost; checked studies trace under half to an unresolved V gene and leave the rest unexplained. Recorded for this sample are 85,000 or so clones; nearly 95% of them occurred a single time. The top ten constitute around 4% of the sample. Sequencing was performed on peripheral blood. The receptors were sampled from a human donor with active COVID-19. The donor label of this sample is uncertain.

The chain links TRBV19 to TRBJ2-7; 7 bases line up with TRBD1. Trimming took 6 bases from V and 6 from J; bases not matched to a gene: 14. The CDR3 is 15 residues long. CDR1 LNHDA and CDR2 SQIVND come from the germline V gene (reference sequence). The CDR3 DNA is TGTGCCAGTAGCGAGGGGCGGACAGGCAGGGGCGAGCAGTACTTC. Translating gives CASSEGRTGRGEQYF. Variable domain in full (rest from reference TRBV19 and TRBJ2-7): DGGITQSPKYLFRKEGQNVTLSCEQNLNHDAMYWYRQDPGQGLRLIYYSQIVNDFQKGDIAEGYSVSREKKESFPLTVTSAQKNPTAFYLCASSEGRTGRGEQYFGPGTRLTVT.

The CDR3 DNA follows: TGTGCCATTAATGACGGTAGGGGAAGGGCGGATACGCAGTATTTT. This translates into CAINDGRGRADTQYF. The chain uses TRBV2 and TRBJ2-3; possibly TRBD1 for D (5 bases). CDR3 size: 15 residues. V was cut by 10 bases and J by 6 bases, with 23 bases left in between. CDR1 and CDR2 (germline): SNHLY, FYNNEI.

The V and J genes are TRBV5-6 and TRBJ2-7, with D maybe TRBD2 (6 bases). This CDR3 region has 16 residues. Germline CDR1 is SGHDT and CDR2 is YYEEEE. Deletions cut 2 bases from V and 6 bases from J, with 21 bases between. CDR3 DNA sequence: TGTGCCAGCAGCTTAAGGGTCGGGAGTGAAGGTAGCGAGCAGTACTTC. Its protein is CASSLRVGSEGSEQYF.

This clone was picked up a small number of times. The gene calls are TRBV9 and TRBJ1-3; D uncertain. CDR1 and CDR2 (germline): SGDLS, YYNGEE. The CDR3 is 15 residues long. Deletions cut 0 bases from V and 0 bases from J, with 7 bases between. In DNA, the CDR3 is TGTGCCAGCAGCGTAGAATCAGACTCTGGAAACACCATATATTTT. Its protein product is CASSVESDSGNTIYF.

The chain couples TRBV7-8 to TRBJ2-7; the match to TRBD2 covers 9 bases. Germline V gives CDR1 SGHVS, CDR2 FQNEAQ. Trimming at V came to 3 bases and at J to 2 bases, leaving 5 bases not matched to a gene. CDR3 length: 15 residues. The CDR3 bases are TGTGCCAGCAGCTTCATAGCGGGGGCAACCTACGAGCAGTACTTC. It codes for CASSFIAGATYEQYF.

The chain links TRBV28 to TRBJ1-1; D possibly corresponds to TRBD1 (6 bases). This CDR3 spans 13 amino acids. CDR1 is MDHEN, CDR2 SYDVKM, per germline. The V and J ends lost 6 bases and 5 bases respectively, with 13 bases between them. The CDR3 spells CASRQGGTTEAFF. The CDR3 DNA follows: TGTGCCAGCAGACAAGGGGGAACGACTGAAGCTTTCTTT. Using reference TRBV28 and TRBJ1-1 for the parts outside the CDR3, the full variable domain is DVKVTQSSRYLVKRTGEKVFLECVQDMDHENMFWYRQDPGLGLRLIYFSYDVKMKEKGDIPEGYSVSREKKERFSLILESASTNQTSMYLCASRQGGTTEAFFGQGTRLTVV.

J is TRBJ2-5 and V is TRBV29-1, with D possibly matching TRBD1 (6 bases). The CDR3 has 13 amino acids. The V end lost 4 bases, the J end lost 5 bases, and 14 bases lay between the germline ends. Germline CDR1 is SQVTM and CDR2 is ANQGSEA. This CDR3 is CSVGGQVGETQYF. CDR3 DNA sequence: TGCAGCGTTGGGGGGCAGGTTGGGGAGACCCAGTACTTC.

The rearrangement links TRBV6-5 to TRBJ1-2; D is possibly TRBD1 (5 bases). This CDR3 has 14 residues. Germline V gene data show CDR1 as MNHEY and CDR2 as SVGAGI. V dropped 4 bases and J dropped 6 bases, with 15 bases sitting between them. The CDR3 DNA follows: TGTGCCAGCAGTTCTGCAGGGATCCCTCATGGCTACACCTTC. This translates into CASSSAGIPHGYTF.

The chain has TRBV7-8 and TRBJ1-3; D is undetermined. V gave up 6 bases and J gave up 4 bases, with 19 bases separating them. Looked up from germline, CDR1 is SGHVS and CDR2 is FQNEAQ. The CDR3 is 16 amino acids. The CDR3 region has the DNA TGTGCCAGCAGACTCGACCGGACCCGAGGGGGAAACACCATATATTTT. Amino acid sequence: CASRLDRTRGGNTIYF. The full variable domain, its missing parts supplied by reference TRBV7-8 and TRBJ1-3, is GAGVSQSPRYKVAKRGQDVALRCDPISGHVSLFWYQQALGQGPEFLTYFQNEAQLDKSGLPSDRFFAERPEGSVSTLKIQRTQQEDSAVYLCASRLDRTRGGNTIYFGEGSWLTVV.

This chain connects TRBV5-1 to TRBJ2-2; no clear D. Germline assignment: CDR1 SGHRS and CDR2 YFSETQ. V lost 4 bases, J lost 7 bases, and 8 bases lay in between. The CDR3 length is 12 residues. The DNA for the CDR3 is TGCGCCAGCAGCGAACCAGGCGGGGAGCTGTTTTTT. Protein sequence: CASSEPGGELFF.

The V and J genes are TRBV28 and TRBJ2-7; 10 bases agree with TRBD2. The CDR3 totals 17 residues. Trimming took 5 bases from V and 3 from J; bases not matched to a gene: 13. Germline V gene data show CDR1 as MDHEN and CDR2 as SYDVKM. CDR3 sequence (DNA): TGTGCCAGCAGTCCACCCCCACTAGCGGGGTTACACTACGAGCAGTACTTC. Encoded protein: CASSPPPLAGLHYEQYF.

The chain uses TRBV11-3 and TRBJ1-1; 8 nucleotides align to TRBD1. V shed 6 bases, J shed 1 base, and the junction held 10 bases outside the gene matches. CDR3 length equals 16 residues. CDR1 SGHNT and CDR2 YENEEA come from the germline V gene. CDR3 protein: CASRGQGGWSNTEAFF. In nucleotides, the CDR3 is TGTGCCAGCAGAGGACAGGGAGGGTGGTCGAACACTGAAGCTTTCTTT.

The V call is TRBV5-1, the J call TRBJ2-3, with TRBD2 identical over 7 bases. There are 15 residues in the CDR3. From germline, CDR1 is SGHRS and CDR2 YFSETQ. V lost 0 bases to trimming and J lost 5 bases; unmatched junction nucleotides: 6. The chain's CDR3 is CASSLEAWEGDTQYF. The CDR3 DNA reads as TGCGCCAGCAGCTTGGAAGCGTGGGAGGGAGATACGCAGTATTTT.

Here the CDR3 DNA reads TGTGCCAGCAGCTTAAAGGGACAGGGAGTGACCGGGGAGCTGTTTTTT. Its protein product is CASSLKGQGVTGELFF. The chain couples TRBV7-2 to TRBJ2-2, with 9 bases that match TRBD1. CDR3 length equals 16 residues. V was pared by 2 bases and J by 5 bases, with 6 bases of the junction left unmatched. The V gene's germline CDR1 is SGHTA and CDR2 FQGNSA.

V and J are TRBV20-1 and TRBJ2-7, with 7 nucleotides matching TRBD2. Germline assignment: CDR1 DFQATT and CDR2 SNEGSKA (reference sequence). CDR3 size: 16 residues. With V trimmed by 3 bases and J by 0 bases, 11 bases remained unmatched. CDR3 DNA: TGCAGTGCTAGTTCGACGGGAGGTTATAACTCCTACGAGCAGTACTTC. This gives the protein CSASSTGGYNSYEQYF.

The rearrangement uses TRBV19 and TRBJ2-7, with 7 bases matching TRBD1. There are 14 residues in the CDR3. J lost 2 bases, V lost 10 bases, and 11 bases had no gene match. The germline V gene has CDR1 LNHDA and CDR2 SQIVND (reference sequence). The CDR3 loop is CATRSTGKAYEQYF. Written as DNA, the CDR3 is TGTGCCACCCGTTCGACAGGGAAAGCCTACGAGCAGTACTTC.

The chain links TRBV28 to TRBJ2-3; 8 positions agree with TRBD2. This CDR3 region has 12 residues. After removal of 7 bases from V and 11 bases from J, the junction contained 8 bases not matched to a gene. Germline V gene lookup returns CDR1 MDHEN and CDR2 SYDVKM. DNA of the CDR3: TGTGCCAGCACCAGCGGGGGAACAGGGCAGTATTTT. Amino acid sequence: CASTSGGTGQYF.

The CDR3 sequence is CASSRGGALNGEQYF. The CDR3 DNA follows: TGTGCCAGTAGTCGCGGGGGGGCTCTTAATGGCGAGCAGTACTTC. V usage is TRBV19 and J usage is TRBJ2-7; TRBD2 agrees at 9 bases. The CDR3 loop spans 15 amino acids. Trimming removed 5 bases from V and 6 bases from J; junction bases left unmatched: 11. Germline V gives CDR1 LNHDA, CDR2 SQIVND (reference sequence).

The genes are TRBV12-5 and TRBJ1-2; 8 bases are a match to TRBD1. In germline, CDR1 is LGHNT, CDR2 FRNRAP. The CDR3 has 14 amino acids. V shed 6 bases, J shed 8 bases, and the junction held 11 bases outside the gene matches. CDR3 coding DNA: TGTGCTAGTGGACCCGGACAGGGAAACATCGGCTACACCTTC. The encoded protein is CASGPGQGNIGYTF.